A single sample is the source of the 15 T cell receptor beta chains below, sequenced in a study of T cells in Graves' hyperthyroidism and ophthalmopathy. The source material, RNA transcripts, was used to amplify TCR beta CDR3 regions. The TCR CDR3 first-round RT-PCR relied on the HTBI primer set. One entry per CDR3 protein results from TCRdb running MiXCR on the multiplex PCR reads. The sample carries over 550,000 distinct CDR3 sequences, roughly 17% recorded once. Source material: blood. These receptors were collected from a woman aged 18-30 years with Graves' hyperthyroidism.

This clonotype has a count of ten or more. The chain couples TRBV20-1 to TRBJ1-6; no reliable D call. The CDR3 consists of 13 residues. The V end lost 5 bases, the J end lost 5 bases, and 10 bases lay between the germline ends. Germline V CDR1 and CDR2: DFQATT, SNEGSKA (reference sequence). The CDR3 sequence: CSARVQNNSPLHF. CDR3 bases: TGCAGTGCTCGGGTACAAAATAATTCACCCCTCCACTTT.

This clonotype came up a few times. The rearrangement joins TRBV4-1 to TRBJ2-3; D gene uncertain. This CDR3 comprises 14 residues. The germline V gene has CDR1 MGHRA and CDR2 YSYEKL. Trimming removed 2 bases at V and 2 bases at J, with 8 bases between. The DNA of the CDR3 is TGCGCCAGCAGCCAATTCTCGTTCACAGATACGCAGTATTTT. It encodes CASSQFSFTDTQYF.

The chain has TRBV27 and TRBJ2-5; the match to TRBD2 covers 9 bases. The germline CDR1 and CDR2 sequences are MNHEY and SMNVEV (reference sequence). This CDR3 is built from 14 residues. The V and J ends lost 5 bases and 5 bases, in that order; junction bases with no gene match: 6. CDR3 amino acids: CASSTGTSLETQYF. CDR3 DNA: TGTGCCAGCAGTACCGGGACTAGCCTGGAGACCCAGTACTTC.

V usage is TRBV3-1 and J usage is TRBJ1-2; D is ambiguous. The germline V gene encodes CDR1 LGHDT and CDR2 YNNKEL (reference sequence). CDR3 size: 15 residues. Trimming left V 4 bases short and J 1 base short, with 13 bases between. CDR3 protein: CASSLQRHVNYGYTF. In nucleotides, the CDR3 is TGTGCCAGCAGCCTCCAGCGACACGTTAACTATGGCTACACCTTC. Complete variable domain (other parts from reference TRBV3-1 and TRBJ1-2): DTAVSQTPKYLVTQMGNDKSIKCEQNLGHDTMYWYKQDSKKFLKIMFSYNNKELIINETVPNRFSPKSPDKAHLNLHINSLELGDSAVYFCASSLQRHVNYGYTFGSGTRLTVV.

A few counts support this clonotype. The chain joins TRBV28 to TRBJ2-1, with 11 positions matching TRBD2. In germline, CDR1 is MDHEN, CDR2 SYDVKM. This CDR3 spans 19 amino acids. V was pared by 1 base and J by 0 bases, with 8 bases of the junction left unmatched. The CDR3 region has the DNA TGTGCCAGCAGTTTATTGGCTAGCGGGAGGTCTCCCTCCTACAATGAGCAGTTCTTC. It is translated as CASSLLASGRSPSYNEQFF.

This clonotype was detected only a few times. This chain links TRBV30 with TRBJ1-5; D is undetermined. Germline V gene lookup returns CDR1 GTSNPN and CDR2 SVGIG (reference sequence). V was clipped by 2 bases and J by 1 base, with 6 bases between them. This CDR3 region has 13 residues. The CDR3 DNA reads as TGTGCCTGGAGTAGGAACAGCAATCAGCCCCAGCATTTT. It yields the protein CAWSRNSNQPQHF. The complete variable domain, with remaining parts taken from reference TRBV30 and TRBJ1-5, reads SQTIHQWPATLVQPVGSPLSLECTVEGTSNPNLYWYRQAAGRGLQLLFYSVGIGQISSEVPQNLSASRPQDRQFILSSKKLLLSDSGFYLCAWSRNSNQPQHFGDGTRLSIL.

This clonotype was recorded many times. V and J are TRBV18 and TRBJ2-3, with 8 bases that match TRBD1. Per the germline V gene, CDR1 is KGHSH and CDR2 is LQKENI. V shed 2 bases and J 2 bases; nucleotides not matched to a gene: 6. CDR3 length equals 16 residues. The CDR3 sequence: CASSPTWDRFTDTQYF. The CDR3 bases are TGTGCCAGCTCACCAACTTGGGACAGGTTCACAGATACGCAGTATTTT.

This clonotype was detected many times. This chain connects TRBV20-1 to TRBJ2-5; D might be TRBD1 or TRBD2, each matching 5 bases. This CDR3 contains 11 residues. In germline, CDR1 is DFQATT, CDR2 SNEGSKA (reference sequence). Trimming cost V 3 bases and J 5 bases, with 7 bases left between them. The CDR3 region has the DNA TGCAGTGCTAGTTGGGGGGAGACCCAGTACTTC. It encodes CSASWGETQYF.

The table lists this clonotype with many counts. The genes are TRBV28 and TRBJ2-7; D unclear. The CDR3 has 13 residues. With 5 bases removed from V and 2 bases from J, the gap between germline ends came to 10 bases. CDR1 and CDR2 from the germline V gene are MDHEN and SYDVKM. The CDR3 loop reads CASSEDAAYEQYF. CDR3 nucleotide sequence: TGTGCCAGCAGTGAGGACGCCGCCTACGAGCAGTACTTC.

J is TRBJ2-7 and V is TRBV6-2 or TRBV6-3, with a possible D match to TRBD1 (5 bases). Germline V lookup: CDR1 MNHEY, CDR2 SVGEGT. Deletions cut 10 bases from V and 4 bases from J, with 11 bases between. The CDR3 is 11 residues long. This CDR3 is CATKGVYEQYF. The CDR3 bases are TGTGCCACCAAAGGGGTATACGAGCAGTACTTC.

This clonotype turned up a few times. This chain joins TRBV20-1 and TRBJ1-4, with TRBD1 identical over 8 bases. CDR3 length equals 15 residues. Trimming at V came to 0 bases and at J to 3 bases, leaving 3 bases not matched to a gene. Germline-derived CDR1 and CDR2 are DFQATT and SNEGSKA (reference sequence). The CDR3 nucleotides are TGCAGTGCTAGAGACAGGGGGCTGTCTAATGAAAAACTGTTTTTT. Protein: CSARDRGLSNEKLFF.

The sample holds many counts of this clonotype. V usage is TRBV29-1 and J usage is TRBJ2-1; D remains unclear. The CDR3 is 12 residues long. Trimming shortened V by 1 base and J by 4 bases, and 5 bases separated the two germline ends. The germline V gene has CDR1 SQVTM and CDR2 ANQGSEA. CDR3 coding DNA: TGCAGCGTTGAAGGACTTTACAATGAGCAGTTCTTC. As protein: CSVEGLYNEQFF.

The chain joins TRBV19 to TRBJ1-5; D is uncertain. The CDR3 is 13 amino acids. Germline V gene data show CDR1 as LNHDA and CDR2 as SQIVND (reference sequence). Trimming took off 5 bases at V and 3 bases at J, with 8 bases between the two ends. The chain's CDR3 is CASSVADNQPQHF. The CDR3 coding sequence is TGTGCCAGTAGTGTGGCAGACAATCAGCCCCAGCATTTT.

The DNA for the CDR3 is TGTGCTAGTGGTGAAAGTGACGCACATGAGCAGTTCTTC. As protein: CASGESDAHEQFF. The rearrangement links TRBV12-5 to TRBJ2-1, with D hard to call. The germline gives CDR1 LGHNT, CDR2 FRNRAP. Trimming removed 5 bases from V and 8 bases from J, with 13 bases in between. The CDR3 has 13 amino acids.

CDR3 coding DNA: TGTGCCAGCAGCCAAGTTCTAGGACAGGGGGAAGAGACCCAGTACTTC. This translates into CASSQVLGQGEETQYF. V usage is TRBV14 and J usage is TRBJ2-5; TRBD1 matches 10 bases. V lost 1 base and J lost 3; bases outside the gene matches: 5. The length of the CDR3 is 16 residues. Germline V gene sequence: CDR1 SGHDN, CDR2 FVKESK.